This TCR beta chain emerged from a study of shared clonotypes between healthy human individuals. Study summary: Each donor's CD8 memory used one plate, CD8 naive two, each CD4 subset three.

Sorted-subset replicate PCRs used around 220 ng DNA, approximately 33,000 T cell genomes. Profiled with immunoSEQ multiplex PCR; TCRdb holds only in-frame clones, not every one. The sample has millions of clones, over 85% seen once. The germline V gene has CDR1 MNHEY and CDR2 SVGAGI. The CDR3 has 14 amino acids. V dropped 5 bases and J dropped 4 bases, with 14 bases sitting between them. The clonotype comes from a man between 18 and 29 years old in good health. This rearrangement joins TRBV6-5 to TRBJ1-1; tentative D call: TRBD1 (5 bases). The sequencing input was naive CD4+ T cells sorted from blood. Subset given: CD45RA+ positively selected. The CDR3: CASSPTGWGTEAFF. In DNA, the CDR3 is TGTGCCAGCAGTCCCACAGGATGGGGCACTGAAGCTTTCTTT.